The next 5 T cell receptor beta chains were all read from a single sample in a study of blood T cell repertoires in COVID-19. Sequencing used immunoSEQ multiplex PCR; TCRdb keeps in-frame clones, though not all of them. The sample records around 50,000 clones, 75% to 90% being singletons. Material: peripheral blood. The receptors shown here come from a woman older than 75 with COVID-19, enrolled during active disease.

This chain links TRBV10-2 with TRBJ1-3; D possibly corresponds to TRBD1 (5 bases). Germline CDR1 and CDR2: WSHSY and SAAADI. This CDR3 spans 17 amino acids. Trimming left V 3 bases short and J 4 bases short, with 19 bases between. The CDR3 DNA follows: TGCGCCAGCAGTGACCTCCGGATTTTGGGGGGAGGAAACACCATATATTTT. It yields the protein CASSDLRILGGGNTIYF.

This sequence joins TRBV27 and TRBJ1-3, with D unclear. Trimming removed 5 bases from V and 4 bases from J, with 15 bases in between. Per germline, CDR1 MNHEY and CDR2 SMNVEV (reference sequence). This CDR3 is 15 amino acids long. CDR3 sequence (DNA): TGTGCCAGCAGTCCATTTCCCAGGTTGGGAAACACCATATATTTT. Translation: CASSPFPRLGNTIYF.

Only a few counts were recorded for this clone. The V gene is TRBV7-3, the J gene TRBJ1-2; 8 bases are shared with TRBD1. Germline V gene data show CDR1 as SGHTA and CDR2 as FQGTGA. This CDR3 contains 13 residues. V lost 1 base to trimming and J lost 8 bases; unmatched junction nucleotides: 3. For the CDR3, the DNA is TGTGCCAGCAGCTTAAGCGCAGGGGGCGGCTACACCTTC. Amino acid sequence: CASSLSAGGGYTF.

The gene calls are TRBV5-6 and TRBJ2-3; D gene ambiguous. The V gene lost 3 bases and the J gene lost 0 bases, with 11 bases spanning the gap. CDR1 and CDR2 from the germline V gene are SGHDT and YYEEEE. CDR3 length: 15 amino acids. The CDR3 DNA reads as TGTGCCAGCAGCTCATCACCACTCAGCACAGATACGCAGTATTTT. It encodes CASSSSPLSTDTQYF.

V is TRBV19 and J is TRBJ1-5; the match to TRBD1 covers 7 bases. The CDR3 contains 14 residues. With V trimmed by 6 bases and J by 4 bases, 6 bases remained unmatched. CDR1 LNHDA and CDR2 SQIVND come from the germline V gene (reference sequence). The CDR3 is CASRGAGQNQPQHF. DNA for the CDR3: TGTGCCAGTAGGGGGGCGGGACAGAATCAGCCCCAGCATTTT.